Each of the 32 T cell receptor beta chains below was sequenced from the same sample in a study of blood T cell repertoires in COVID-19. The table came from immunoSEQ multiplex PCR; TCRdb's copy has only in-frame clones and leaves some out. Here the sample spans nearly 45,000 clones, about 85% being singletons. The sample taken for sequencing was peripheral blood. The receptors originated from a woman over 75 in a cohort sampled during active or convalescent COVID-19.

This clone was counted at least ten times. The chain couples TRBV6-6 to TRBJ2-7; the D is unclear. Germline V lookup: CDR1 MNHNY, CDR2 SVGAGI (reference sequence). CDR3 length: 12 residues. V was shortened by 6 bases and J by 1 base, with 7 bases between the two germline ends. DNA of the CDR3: TGTGCCAGCAGCCCAACATCCTACGAGCAGTACTTC. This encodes CASSPTSYEQYF.

CDR3: CAWSQGSAEKLFF. CDR3 DNA sequence: TGTGCCTGGAGTCAGGGGTCAGCTGAAAAACTGTTTTTT. V and J are TRBV30 and TRBJ1-4, with D possibly being TRBD1 (6 bases). Germline assignment: CDR1 GTSNPN and CDR2 SVGIG (reference sequence). The CDR3 consists of 13 residues. Trimming pared 2 bases from V and 7 bases from J, leaving 11 bases between.

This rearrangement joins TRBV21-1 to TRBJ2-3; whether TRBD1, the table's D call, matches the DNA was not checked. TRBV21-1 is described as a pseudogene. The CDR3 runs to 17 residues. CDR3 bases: TGTGCCAGCAGCAAAGTCGTAACAGGGGGCGGAACAGATACGCAGTATTTT. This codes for CASSKVVTGGGTDTQYF.

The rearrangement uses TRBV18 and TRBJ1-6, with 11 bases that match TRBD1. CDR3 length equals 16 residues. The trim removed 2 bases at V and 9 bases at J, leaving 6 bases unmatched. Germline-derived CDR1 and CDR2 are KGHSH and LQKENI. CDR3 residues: CASSPVGQGAGSPLHF. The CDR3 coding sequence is TGTGCCAGCTCACCAGTCGGACAGGGGGCCGGTTCACCCCTCCACTTT.

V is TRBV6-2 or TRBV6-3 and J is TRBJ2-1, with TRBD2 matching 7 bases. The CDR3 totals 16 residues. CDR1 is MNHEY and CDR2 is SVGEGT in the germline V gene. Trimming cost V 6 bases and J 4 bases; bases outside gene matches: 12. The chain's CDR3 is CASSPGGGGTYNEQFF. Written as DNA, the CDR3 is TGTGCCAGCAGCCCTGGGGGGGGAGGAACTTACAATGAGCAGTTCTTC.

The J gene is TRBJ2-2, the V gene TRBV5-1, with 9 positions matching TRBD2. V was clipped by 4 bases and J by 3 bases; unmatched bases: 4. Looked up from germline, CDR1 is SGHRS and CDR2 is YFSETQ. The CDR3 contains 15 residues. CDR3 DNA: TGCGCCAGCAGCACCGCGGGGGGGTACACCGGGGAGCTGTTTTTT. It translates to CASSTAGGYTGELFF.

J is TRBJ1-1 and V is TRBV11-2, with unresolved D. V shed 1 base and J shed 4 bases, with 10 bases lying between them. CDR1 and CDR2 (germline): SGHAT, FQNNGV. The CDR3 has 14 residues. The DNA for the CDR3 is TGTGCCAGCAGCTTAGCTACGACACGCACTGAAGCTTTCTTT. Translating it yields CASSLATTRTEAFF. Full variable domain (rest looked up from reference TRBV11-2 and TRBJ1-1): EAGVAQSPRYKIIEKRQSVAFWCNPISGHATLYWYQQILGQGPKLLIQFQNNGVVDDSQLPKDRFSAERLKGVDSTLKIQPAKLEDSAVYLCASSLATTRTEAFFGQGTRLTVV.

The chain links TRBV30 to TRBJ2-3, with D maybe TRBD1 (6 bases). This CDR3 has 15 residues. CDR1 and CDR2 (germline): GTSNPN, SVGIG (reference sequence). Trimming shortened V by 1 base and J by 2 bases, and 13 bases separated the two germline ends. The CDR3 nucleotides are TGTGCCTGGAGTGGACCGGGACACACCACAGATACGCAGTATTTT. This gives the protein CAWSGPGHTTDTQYF.

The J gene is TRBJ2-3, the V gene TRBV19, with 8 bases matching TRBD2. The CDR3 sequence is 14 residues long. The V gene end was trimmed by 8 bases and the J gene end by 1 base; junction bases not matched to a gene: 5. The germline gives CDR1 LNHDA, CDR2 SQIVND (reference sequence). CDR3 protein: CASRPGLGTDTQYF. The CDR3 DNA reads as TGTGCCAGTCGACCGGGACTAGGCACAGATACGCAGTATTTT.

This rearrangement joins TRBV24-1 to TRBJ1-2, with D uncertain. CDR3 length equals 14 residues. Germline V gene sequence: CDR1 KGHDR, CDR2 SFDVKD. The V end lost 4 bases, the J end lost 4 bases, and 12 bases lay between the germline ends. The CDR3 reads CATSEGGSPYGYTF. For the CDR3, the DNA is TGTGCCACCAGTGAAGGCGGGAGCCCCTATGGCTACACCTTC.

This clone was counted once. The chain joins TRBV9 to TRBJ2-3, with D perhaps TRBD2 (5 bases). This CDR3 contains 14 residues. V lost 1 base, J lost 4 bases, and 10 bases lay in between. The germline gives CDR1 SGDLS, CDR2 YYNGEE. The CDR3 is CASSVSSASDTQYF. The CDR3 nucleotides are TGTGCCAGCAGCGTAAGTAGCGCCTCAGATACGCAGTATTTT.

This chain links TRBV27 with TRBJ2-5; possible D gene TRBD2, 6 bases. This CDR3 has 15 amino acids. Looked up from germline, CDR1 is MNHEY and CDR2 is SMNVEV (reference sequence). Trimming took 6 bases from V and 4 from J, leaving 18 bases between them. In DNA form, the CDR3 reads TGTGCCAGCAGGGACCTGGAGGGCTTGGGAGAGACCCAGTACTTC. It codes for CASRDLEGLGETQYF.

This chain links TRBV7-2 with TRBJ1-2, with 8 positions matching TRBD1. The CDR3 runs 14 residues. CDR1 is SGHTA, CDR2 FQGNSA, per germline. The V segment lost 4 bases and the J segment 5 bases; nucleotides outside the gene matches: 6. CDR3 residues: CASSSGQGRYGYTF. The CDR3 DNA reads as TGTGCCAGCAGCTCCGGACAGGGCCGATATGGCTACACCTTC.

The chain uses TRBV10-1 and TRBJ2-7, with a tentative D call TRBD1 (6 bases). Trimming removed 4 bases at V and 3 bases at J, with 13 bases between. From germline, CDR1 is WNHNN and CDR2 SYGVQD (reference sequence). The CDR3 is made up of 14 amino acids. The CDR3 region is CASSVAGEHYEQYF. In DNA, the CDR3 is TGCGCCAGCAGTGTGGCAGGGGAGCACTACGAGCAGTACTTC.

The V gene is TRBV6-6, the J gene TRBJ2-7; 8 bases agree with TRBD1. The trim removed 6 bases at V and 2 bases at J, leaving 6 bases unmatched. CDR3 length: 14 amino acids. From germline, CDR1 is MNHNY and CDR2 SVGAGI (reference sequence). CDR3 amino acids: CASRDGQGAYEQYF. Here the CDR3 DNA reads TGTGCCAGCAGGGACGGACAGGGAGCCTACGAGCAGTACTTC.

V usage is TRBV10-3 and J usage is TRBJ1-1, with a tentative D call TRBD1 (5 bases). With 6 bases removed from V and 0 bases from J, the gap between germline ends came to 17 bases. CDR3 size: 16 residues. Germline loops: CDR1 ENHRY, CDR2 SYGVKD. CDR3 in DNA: TGTGCCATCAGCTCCCAGGGCATTCTAATGAACACTGAAGCTTTCTTT. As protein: CAISSQGILMNTEAFF.

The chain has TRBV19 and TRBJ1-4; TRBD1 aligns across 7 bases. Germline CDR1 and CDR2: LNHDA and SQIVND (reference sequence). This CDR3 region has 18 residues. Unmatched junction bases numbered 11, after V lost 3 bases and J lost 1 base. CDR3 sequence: CASSIGWRGQKTNEKLFF. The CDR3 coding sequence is TGTGCCAGTAGTATCGGGTGGAGGGGACAGAAAACTAATGAAAAACTGTTTTTT.

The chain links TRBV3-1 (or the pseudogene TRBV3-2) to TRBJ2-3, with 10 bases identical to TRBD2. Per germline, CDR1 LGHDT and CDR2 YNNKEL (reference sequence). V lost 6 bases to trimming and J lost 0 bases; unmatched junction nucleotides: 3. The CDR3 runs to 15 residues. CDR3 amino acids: CASRPSGGSTDTQYF. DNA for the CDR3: TGTGCCAGCAGACCTAGCGGGGGTAGCACAGATACGCAGTATTTT.

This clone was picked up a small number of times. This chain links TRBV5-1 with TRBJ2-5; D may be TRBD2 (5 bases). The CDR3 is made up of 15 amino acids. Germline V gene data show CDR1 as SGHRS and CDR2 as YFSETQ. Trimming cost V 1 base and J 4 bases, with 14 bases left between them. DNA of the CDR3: TGCGCCAGCAGCTTGATGTCCGGGGTGGCAGAGACCCAGTACTTC. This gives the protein CASSLMSGVAETQYF.

CDR3 nucleotides: TGTGCCAGTAGAGGAGCGGGAGTAGCCGGGGAGCTGTTTTTT. Translating gives CASRGAGVAGELFF. This rearrangement joins TRBV19 to TRBJ2-2; 8 bases are a match to TRBD2. V lost 6 bases, J lost 6 bases, and 6 bases stayed unmatched. The CDR3 is 14 amino acids. The V gene's germline CDR1 is LNHDA and CDR2 SQIVND (reference sequence).

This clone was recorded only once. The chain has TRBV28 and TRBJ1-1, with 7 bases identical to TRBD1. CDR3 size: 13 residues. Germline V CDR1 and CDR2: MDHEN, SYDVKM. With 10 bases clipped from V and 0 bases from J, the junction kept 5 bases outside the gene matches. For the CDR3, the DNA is TGTGCCACCTCCGGGACAGTGAACACTGAAGCTTTCTTT. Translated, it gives CATSGTVNTEAFF.

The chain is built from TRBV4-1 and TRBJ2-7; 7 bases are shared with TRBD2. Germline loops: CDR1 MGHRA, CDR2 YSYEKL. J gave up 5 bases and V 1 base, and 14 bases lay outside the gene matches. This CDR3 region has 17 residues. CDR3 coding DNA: TGCGCCAGCAGCCAAGCCTGGGGGAGGGCGGGCGACCACGAGCAGTACTTC. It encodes CASSQAWGRAGDHEQYF.

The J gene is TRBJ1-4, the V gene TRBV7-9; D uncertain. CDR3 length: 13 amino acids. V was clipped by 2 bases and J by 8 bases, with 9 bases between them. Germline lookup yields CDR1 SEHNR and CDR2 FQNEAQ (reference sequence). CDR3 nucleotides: TGTGCCAGCAGCTTAATGAGCAACGAAAAACTGTTTTTT. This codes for CASSLMSNEKLFF.

The DNA for the CDR3 is TGCGCCAGCAGCCAAGGCCGGACTAGCGTCTACAATGAGCAGTTCTTC. It is translated as CASSQGRTSVYNEQFF. The chain combines TRBV4-1 with TRBJ2-1; 9 positions match TRBD2. CDR3 length: 16 amino acids. Germline-derived CDR1 and CDR2 are MGHRA and YSYEKL. Unmatched junction bases numbered 4, after V lost 1 base and J lost 3 bases.

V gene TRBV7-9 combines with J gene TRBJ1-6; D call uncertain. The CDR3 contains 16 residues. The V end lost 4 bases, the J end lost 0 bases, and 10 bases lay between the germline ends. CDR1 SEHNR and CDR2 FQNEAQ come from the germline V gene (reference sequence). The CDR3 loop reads CASSSSGGSYNSPLHF. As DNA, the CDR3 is TGTGCCAGCAGCTCCTCGGGAGGCTCCTATAATTCACCCCTCCACTTT.

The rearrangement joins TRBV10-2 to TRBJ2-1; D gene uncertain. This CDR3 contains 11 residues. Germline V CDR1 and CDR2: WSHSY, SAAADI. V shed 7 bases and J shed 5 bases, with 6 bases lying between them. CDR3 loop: CASMAHNEQFF. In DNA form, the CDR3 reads TGCGCCAGCATGGCCCACAATGAGCAGTTCTTC.

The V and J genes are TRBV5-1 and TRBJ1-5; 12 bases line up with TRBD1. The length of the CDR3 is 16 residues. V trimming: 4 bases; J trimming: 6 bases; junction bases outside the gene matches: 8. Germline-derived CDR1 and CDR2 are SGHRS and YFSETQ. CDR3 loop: CASSPGQGALIQPQHF. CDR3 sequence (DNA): TGCGCCAGCAGCCCGGGACAGGGGGCTTTAATTCAGCCCCAGCATTTT.

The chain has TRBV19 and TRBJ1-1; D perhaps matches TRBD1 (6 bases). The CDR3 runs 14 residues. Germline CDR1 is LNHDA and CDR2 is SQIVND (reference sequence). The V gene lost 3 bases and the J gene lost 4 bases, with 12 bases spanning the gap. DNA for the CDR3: TGTGCCAGTAGTATTGTCAGGGGTAGCACTGAAGCTTTCTTT. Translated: CASSIVRGSTEAFF.

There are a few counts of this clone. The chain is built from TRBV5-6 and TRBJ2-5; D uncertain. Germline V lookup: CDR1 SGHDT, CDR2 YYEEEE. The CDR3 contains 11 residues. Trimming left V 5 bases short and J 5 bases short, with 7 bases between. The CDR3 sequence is CASSVRETQYF. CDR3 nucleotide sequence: TGTGCCAGCAGTGTCAGGGAGACCCAGTACTTC.

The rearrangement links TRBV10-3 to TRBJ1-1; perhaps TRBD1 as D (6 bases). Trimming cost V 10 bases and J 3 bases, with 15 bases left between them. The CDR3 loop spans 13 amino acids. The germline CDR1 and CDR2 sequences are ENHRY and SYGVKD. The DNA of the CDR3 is TGTGCCACGGTGGACAGAGGGGACACTGAAGCTTTCTTT. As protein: CATVDRGDTEAFF.

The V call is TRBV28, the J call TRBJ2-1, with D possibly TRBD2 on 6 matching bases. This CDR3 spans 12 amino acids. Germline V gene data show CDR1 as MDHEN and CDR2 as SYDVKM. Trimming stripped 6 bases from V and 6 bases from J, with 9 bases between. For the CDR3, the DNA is TGTGCCAGCAGCCTACTAGCCAATGAGCAGTTCTTC. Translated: CASSLLANEQFF.

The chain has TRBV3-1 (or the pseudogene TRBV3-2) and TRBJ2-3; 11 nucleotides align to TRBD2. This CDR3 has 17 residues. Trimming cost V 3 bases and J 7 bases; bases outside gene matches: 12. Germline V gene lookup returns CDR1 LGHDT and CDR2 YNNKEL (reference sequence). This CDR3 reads CASSQTSGEGIRNTQYF. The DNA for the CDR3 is TGTGCCAGCAGCCAGACTAGCGGGGAGGGGATCCGAAATACGCAGTATTTT.